The 6 T cell receptor beta chains below were found in one sample sequenced in a study of metastatic and nonmetastatic thyroid tumors. Every patient was untreated before thyroid surgery. TCRdb re-called clones from the PCR reads using MiXCR. This table has some 21,000 clones, approximately 11% appearing once. The sample taken for sequencing was blood. The receptor set was obtained from a female donor with papillary thyroid cancer or a benign thyroid nodule (not recorded which). Some clones in this sample may be carry-over from other donors' samples.

This clone came up many times. The chain employs TRBV7-9 and TRBJ1-1; 7 bases map to TRBD1. The germline V gene encodes CDR1 SEHNR and CDR2 FQNEAQ (reference sequence). J lost 0 bases, V lost 8 bases, and 3 bases had no gene match. The CDR3 totals 13 residues. The CDR3 DNA sequence: TGTGCCAGCGGGGACAGCATGAACACTGAAGCTTTCTTT. Residues: CASGDSMNTEAFF.

A remark on this clone: At one boundary the junction diverges from the germline segment, which might be a read error. This chain connects TRBV6-1 to TRBJ1-2; possible D gene TRBD1, 6 bases. The CDR3 runs 15 residues. Per germline, CDR1 MNHNS and CDR2 SASEGT. DNA of the CDR3: TGTGCCAGCAGTCCCAGACGGGGGGCGTTCCATGGATACACCTTC. It encodes CASSPRRGAFHGYTF.

This clone was recorded at least ten times. The J gene is TRBJ2-1, the V gene TRBV7-3; TRBD2 aligns across 8 bases. Germline V CDR1 and CDR2: SGHTA, FQGTGA. The CDR3 spans 14 residues. Trimming took 5 bases from V and 9 from J; bases not matched to a gene: 9. The CDR3: CASSHGLAPREQFF. The CDR3 region has the DNA TGTGCCAGCAGCCACGGACTAGCTCCTCGTGAGCAGTTCTTC.

This clone was picked up many times. This chain links TRBV13 with TRBJ2-3; D is perhaps TRBD1 or TRBD2 (6 bases each). Trimming stripped 6 bases from V and 1 base from J, with 17 bases between. The CDR3 runs to 16 residues. Germline CDR1 reads PRHDT; CDR2 reads FYEKMQ (reference sequence). In DNA form, the CDR3 reads TGTGCCAGCAGGATCACGGGGGCTGCCGGCACAGATACGCAGTATTTT. As protein: CASRITGAAGTDTQYF.

This clone was recorded many times. The sample carries other DNA sequences with the same CDR3. The V and J genes are TRBV7-2 and TRBJ2-3; 9 bases map to TRBD2. The germline CDR1 and CDR2 sequences are SGHTA and FQGNSA. Trimming at V came to 5 bases and at J to 13 bases, leaving 10 bases not matched to a gene. The CDR3 is 13 residues long. In DNA, the CDR3 is TGTGCCAGCAGCCCGACTAGCGGTCGGGGAGAGTATTTT. Protein sequence: CASSPTSGRGEYF.

Ten or more counts support this clone. The chain combines TRBV4-1 with TRBJ1-1; 8 positions match TRBD1. Germline CDR1 and CDR2: MGHRA and YSYEKL. The CDR3 extends over 16 amino acids. The ends lost 4 bases at V and 2 bases at J; junction bases unmatched: 9. CDR3 sequence: CASSLRTGSGNTEAFF. Written as DNA, the CDR3 is TGCGCCAGCAGCCTACGGACAGGGTCTGGCAACACTGAAGCTTTCTTT.